One sample yielded the 29 T cell receptor beta chains listed below, sequenced in a study of blood T cell repertoires in COVID-19 (TCRdb year 2020). To prepare the library, the immunoSEQ multiplex PCR assay was applied. This is the immuneACCESS table as TCRdb keeps it, with only in-frame sequences that have V and J called. A part of the clones is gone; compared with another copy, unresolved V genes explain less than half, and the rest is unexplained. Recorded for this sample are 350,000 to 450,000 clones; roughly four fifths of them occurred a single time. In total, the top ten clones hold approximately 5.4% of the sample. Input material: PBMCs or T cells enriched from blood (not recorded which). The receptor source for this set is a woman in her 50s who had recovered from COVID-19.

The chain combines TRBV27 with TRBJ1-2; 10 nucleotides agree with TRBD1. Looked up from germline, CDR1 is MNHEY and CDR2 is SMNVEV (reference sequence). This CDR3 contains 16 residues. The junction had 14 bases not matched to a gene; V was cut back by 5 bases and J by 8 bases. In DNA, the CDR3 is TGTGCCAGCAGTCCACATGAGGACAGGGGGAGGGGAGGCTACACCTTC. Its protein is CASSPHEDRGRGGYTF.

Turning to this clone: The sample holds other DNA sequences that translate to the same CDR3. The chain carries TRBV19 and TRBJ2-1, with 11 bases matching TRBD2. V shed 5 bases, J shed 6 bases, and the junction held 0 bases outside the gene matches. Germline values: CDR1 LNHDA, CDR2 SQIVND (reference sequence). The CDR3 is made up of 13 amino acids. CDR3 bases: TGTGCCAGTAGTGGGACTAGCGGCAATGAGCAGTTCTTC. Translation gives CASSGTSGNEQFF. The full variable domain, with the rest looked up from reference TRBV19 and TRBJ2-1, is DGGITQSPKYLFRKEGQNVTLSCEQNLNHDAMYWYRQDPGQGLRLIYYSQIVNDFQKGDIAEGYSVSREKKESFPLTVTSAQKNPTAFYLCASSGTSGNEQFFGPGTRLTVL.

A note on this clone: A read error may account for a junction end that differs from germline. This CDR3 reads CASSLTTGAFEPAF. Written as DNA, the CDR3 is TGCGCCAGCAGCTTGACTACAGGGGCCTTTGAACCGGCTTTC. V is TRBV5-1 and J is TRBJ1-2; 7 bases map to TRBD1. Germline-derived CDR1 and CDR2 are SGHRS and YFSETQ. This CDR3 comprises 14 residues. Filled out from reference TRBV5-1 and TRBJ1-2, the complete variable domain reads KAGVTQTPRYLIKTRGQQVTLSCSPISGHRSVSWYQQTPGQGLQFLFEYFSETQRNKGNFPGRFSGRQFSNSRSEMNVSTLELGDSALYLCASSLTTGAFEPAFGSGTRLTVV.

The chain employs TRBV2 and TRBJ2-5, with TRBD2 identical over 9 bases. Germline values: CDR1 SNHLY, CDR2 FYNNEI. The J segment lost 5 bases and the V segment lost 4 bases, leaving 8 bases of the junction unmatched. CDR3 length: 15 residues. Written as DNA, the CDR3 is TGTGCCAGCAGTGTTTATGCGGGGGGGCTTGAGACCCAGTACTTC. Its protein product is CASSVYAGGLETQYF.

The V call is TRBV11-3, the J call TRBJ2-2; D perhaps matches TRBD2 (6 bases). The CDR3 length is 16 residues. Between the trimmed V and J ends, which lost 5 bases and 1 base, there was a span of 14 bases. CDR1 and CDR2 (germline): SGHNT, YENEEA. CDR3 nucleotide sequence: TGTGCCAGCAGCCCCGGGGCGGGAATGAACACCGGGGAGCTGTTTTTT. Translated: CASSPGAGMNTGELFF.

The chain combines TRBV6-2 or TRBV6-3 with TRBJ2-7; D gene unclear. The CDR3 is 12 residues long. Germline V gene data show CDR1 as MNHEY and CDR2 as SVGEGT. V dropped 2 bases and J dropped 3 bases, with 5 bases sitting between them. CDR3 sequence reads: CASSYTGYEQYF. As DNA, the CDR3 is TGTGCCAGCAGTTACACCGGCTACGAGCAGTACTTC.

The CDR3, as DNA: TGTGCCAGCGCAGGGTTTAATAATTCACCCCTCCACTTT. This codes for CASAGFNNSPLHF. The V call is TRBV19, the J call TRBJ1-6, with D possibly TRBD1 on 5 matching bases. Trimming left V 9 bases short and J 5 bases short, with 11 bases between. The V gene's germline CDR1 is LNHDA and CDR2 SQIVND (reference sequence). The CDR3 is made up of 13 amino acids.

The chain uses TRBV29-1 and TRBJ1-2; D possibly corresponds to TRBD1 (5 bases). The CDR3 runs 13 residues. V gave up 4 bases and J gave up 3 bases, with 12 bases separating them. CDR1 and CDR2 (germline): SQVTM, ANQGSEA. CDR3 sequence reads: CSVGLGGYYGYTF. The DNA of the CDR3 is TGCAGCGTTGGACTCGGGGGGTACTATGGCTACACCTTC.

The chain carries TRBV6-2 or TRBV6-3 and TRBJ1-2; possible D gene TRBD1, 6 bases. Trimming left V 2 bases short and J 6 bases short, with 13 bases between. Germline CDR1 is MNHEY and CDR2 is SVGEGT. The CDR3 covers 14 residues. The CDR3 spells CASSYPQGFHGYTF. The CDR3 DNA is TGTGCCAGCAGTTACCCACAGGGATTTCATGGCTACACCTTC.

The chain recombines TRBV6-6 with TRBJ1-2; 7 bases align to TRBD1. The germline CDR1 and CDR2 sequences are MNHNY and SVGAGI (reference sequence). V lost 7 bases and J lost 5; bases outside the gene matches: 4. This CDR3 spans 12 amino acids. CDR3 DNA: TGTGCCAGCATCCTACAGGGGTATGGCTACACCTTC. Amino acids: CASILQGYGYTF.

In DNA form, the CDR3 reads TGTGCCAGCAGCCCCAAGACTAGCGGGAGTAGGGAGCAGTACTTC. It yields the protein CASSPKTSGSREQYF. The chain employs TRBV5-4 and TRBJ2-7, with 12 bases lining up with TRBD2. Germline V gene lookup returns CDR1 SGHNT and CDR2 YYREEE (reference sequence). J lost 7 bases, V lost 4 bases, and 9 bases had no gene match. The CDR3 is 15 residues long.

The V and J genes are TRBV7-8 and TRBJ2-1, with D unresolved. The germline V gene has CDR1 SGHVS and CDR2 FQNEAQ. The ends were cut back, 1 base at V and 2 bases at J, with 12 bases in the middle. This CDR3 comprises 16 residues. CDR3 sequence (DNA): TGTGCCAGCAGCTTAGGCAGGCTAATACCCTACAATGAGCAGTTCTTC. Amino acid sequence: CASSLGRLIPYNEQFF.

The gene calls are TRBV7-2 and TRBJ1-5; TRBD1 agrees at 8 bases. CDR1 and CDR2 (germline): SGHTA, FQGNSA. CDR3 length: 14 amino acids. The V and J ends lost 2 bases and 7 bases, in that order; junction bases with no gene match: 4. Written as DNA, the CDR3 is TGTGCCAGCAGCTTAAGGCAGGGGGCACAGCCCCAGCATTTT. It translates to CASSLRQGAQPQHF.

The gene calls are TRBV12-3 or TRBV12-4 and TRBJ1-1; D remains ambiguous. The CDR3 spans 13 residues. V was shortened by 0 bases and J by 4 bases, with 6 bases between the two germline ends. The CDR3 spells CASSLAYRTEAFF. CDR3 coding DNA: TGTGCCAGCAGTTTAGCCTATCGCACTGAAGCTTTCTTT.

The sample holds a few counts of this clone. The chain joins TRBV5-1 to TRBJ2-3, with 12 bases identical to TRBD2. This CDR3 contains 16 residues. The J segment lost 5 bases and the V segment lost 3 bases, leaving 7 bases of the junction unmatched. Germline CDR1 and CDR2: SGHRS and YFSETQ. CDR3 protein: CASSSGWGLAGDTQYF. The DNA of the CDR3 is TGCGCCAGCAGCTCCGGGTGGGGACTAGCGGGAGATACGCAGTATTTT.

This chain uses TRBV6-5 with TRBJ2-2, with 7 bases identical to TRBD1. The CDR3 length is 16 residues. J lost 0 bases, V lost 2 bases, and 3 bases had no gene match. The V gene's germline CDR1 is MNHEY and CDR2 SVGAGI. CDR3 sequence reads: CASSYRDSTNTGELFF. The DNA for the CDR3 is TGTGCCAGCAGTTACCGGGACAGTACGAACACCGGGGAGCTGTTTTTT.

The chain is built from TRBV9 and TRBJ2-3; 9 bases match TRBD2. CDR3 length equals 16 residues. J gave up 2 bases and V 0 bases, and 4 bases lay outside the gene matches. Germline CDR1 is SGDLS and CDR2 is YYNGEE. The CDR3 region is CASSVASGRTTDTQYF. CDR3 in DNA: TGTGCCAGCAGCGTAGCGAGCGGGAGGACCACAGATACGCAGTATTTT.

The V call is TRBV7-9, the J call TRBJ1-4; no clear D. The CDR3 has 14 residues. V was cut by 3 bases and J by 2 bases, with 7 bases left in between. Germline CDR1 is SEHNR and CDR2 is FQNEAQ (reference sequence). The CDR3 is CASSLGGTNEKLFF. CDR3 in DNA: TGTGCCAGCAGCTTGGGCGGGACTAATGAAAAACTGTTTTTT.

This chain uses TRBV7-6 with TRBJ1-4; 7 bases are a match to TRBD1. Germline CDR1 reads SGHVS; CDR2 reads FNYEAQ. The CDR3 spans 15 residues. The V and J ends lost 5 bases and 8 bases, in that order; junction bases with no gene match: 11. CDR3: CASSQNPGTDEKLFF. The CDR3 DNA is TGTGCCAGCAGCCAAAATCCCGGGACAGACGAAAAACTGTTTTTT.

V usage is TRBV11-3 and J usage is TRBJ2-5; D might be TRBD2 (6 bases). The germline V and J ends were trimmed by 4 bases and 4 bases, with 13 bases remaining between them. The CDR3 totals 14 residues. CDR1 and CDR2 (germline): SGHNT, YENEEA. CDR3 sequence reads: CASSSRGTPETQYF. CDR3 DNA: TGTGCCAGCAGCTCGCGGGGAACACCAGAGACCCAGTACTTC.

This chain uses TRBV28 with TRBJ2-7; the D gene is possibly TRBD2 (5 bases). This CDR3 has 15 amino acids. The germline CDR1 and CDR2 sequences are MDHEN and SYDVKM. Trimming took 4 bases from V and 4 from J, leaving 17 bases between them. CDR3 loop: CASSSGGPQRYEQYF. CDR3 bases: TGTGCCAGCAGTTCAGGAGGCCCCCAAAGGTACGAGCAGTACTTC.

This clone was seen a handful of times. The chain recombines TRBV19 with TRBJ1-6, with no clear D. Trimming stripped 6 bases from V and 0 bases from J, with 6 bases between. Germline CDR1 reads LNHDA; CDR2 reads SQIVND (reference sequence). The CDR3 runs 14 residues. The CDR3 sequence: CASRRSSYNSPLHF. The CDR3 DNA follows: TGTGCCAGTAGGAGAAGCTCCTATAATTCACCCCTCCACTTT.

The rearrangement uses TRBV5-4 and TRBJ2-7, with D uncertain. Germline lookup yields CDR1 SGHNT and CDR2 YYREEE (reference sequence). Trimming left V 5 bases short and J 5 bases short, with 14 bases between. This CDR3 has 13 residues. CDR3 nucleotide sequence: TGTGCCAGCAGTCTCACAGACCGCCACGAGCAGTACTTC. This sequence encodes CASSLTDRHEQYF.

V and J are TRBV7-2 and TRBJ2-1, with D unclear. Trimming left V 0 bases short and J 2 bases short, with 8 bases between. Germline lookup yields CDR1 SGHTA and CDR2 FQGNSA. This CDR3 comprises 15 residues. The CDR3 sequence is CASSLAASAYNEQFF. CDR3 DNA sequence: TGTGCCAGCAGCTTAGCGGCCAGTGCCTACAATGAGCAGTTCTTC.

The chain uses TRBV7-3 and TRBJ2-3, with 11 bases that match TRBD2. Germline CDR1 is SGHTA and CDR2 is FQGTGA. V shed 5 bases and J 5 bases; nucleotides not matched to a gene: 6. CDR3 length: 15 amino acids. In DNA form, the CDR3 reads TGTGCCAGCAGCCCACAGGGACTAGCGGTAGATACGCAGTATTTT. Translating gives CASSPQGLAVDTQYF.

This clone occurred a few times. The chain uses TRBV2 and TRBJ1-6; the D gene is possibly TRBD1 (5 bases). V lost 4 bases to trimming and J lost 10 bases, with 14 bases between them. CDR3 length: 14 amino acids. Germline-derived CDR1 and CDR2 are SNHLY and FYNNEI. CDR3 sequence (DNA): TGTGCCAGCAGTGTGGGGACGGGAGGGTCACCCCTCCACTTT. This codes for CASSVGTGGSPLHF.

The rearrangement uses TRBV9 and TRBJ1-2; D remains ambiguous. This CDR3 contains 15 residues. The V gene lost 0 bases and the J gene lost 0 bases, with 9 bases spanning the gap. Germline V gene sequence: CDR1 SGDLS, CDR2 YYNGEE. The CDR3 reads CASSVGIVSNYGYTF. CDR3 nucleotides: TGTGCCAGCAGCGTAGGAATAGTTTCTAACTATGGCTACACCTTC.

The rearrangement links TRBV7-2 to TRBJ1-3; the match to TRBD1 covers 7 bases. V lost 1 base to trimming and J lost 0 bases; unmatched junction nucleotides: 6. Germline V gene data show CDR1 as SGHTA and CDR2 as FQGNSA. The CDR3 length is 17 residues. Here the CDR3 reads CASSLGDRSYSGNTIYF. The CDR3 DNA reads as TGTGCCAGCAGCTTAGGGGACAGATCGTACTCTGGAAACACCATATATTTT.

This chain uses TRBV4-2 with TRBJ2-1; D perhaps matches TRBD2 (6 bases). CDR1 and CDR2 (germline): LGHNA, YNFKEQ. The V and J ends lost 3 bases and 6 bases respectively, with 21 bases between them. This CDR3 has 17 residues. Written as DNA, the CDR3 is TGTGCCAGCAGCCAGGGTACTAGCCCCCCGTGGGGCAATGAGCAGTTCTTC. It specifies CASSQGTSPPWGNEQFF.